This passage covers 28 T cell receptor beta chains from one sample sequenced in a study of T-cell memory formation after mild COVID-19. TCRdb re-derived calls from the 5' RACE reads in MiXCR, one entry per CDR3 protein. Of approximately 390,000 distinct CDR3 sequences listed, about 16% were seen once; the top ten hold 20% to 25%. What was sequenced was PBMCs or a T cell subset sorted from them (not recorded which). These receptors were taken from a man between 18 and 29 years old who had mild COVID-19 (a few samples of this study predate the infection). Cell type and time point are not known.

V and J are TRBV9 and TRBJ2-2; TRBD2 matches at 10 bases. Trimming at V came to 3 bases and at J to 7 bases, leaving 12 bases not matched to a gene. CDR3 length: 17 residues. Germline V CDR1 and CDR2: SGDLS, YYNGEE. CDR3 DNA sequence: TGTGCCAGCAGCGGGAGGGATAGCGGGAGGAATGTCGGGGAGCTGTTTTTT. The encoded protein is CASSGRDSGRNVGELFF.

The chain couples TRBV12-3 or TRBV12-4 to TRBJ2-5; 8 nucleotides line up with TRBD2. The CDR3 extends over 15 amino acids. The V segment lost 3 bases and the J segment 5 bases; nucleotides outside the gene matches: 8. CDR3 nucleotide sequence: TGTGCCAGCAGTTTCGGACTAGCACTGGTGGAGACCCAGTACTTC. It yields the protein CASSFGLALVETQYF.

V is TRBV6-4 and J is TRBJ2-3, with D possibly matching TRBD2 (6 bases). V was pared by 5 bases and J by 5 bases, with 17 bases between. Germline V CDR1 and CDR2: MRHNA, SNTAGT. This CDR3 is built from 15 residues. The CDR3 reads CASSPRSGRGDTQYF. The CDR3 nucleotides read TGTGCCAGCAGTCCACGGTCCGGGCGGGGAGATACGCAGTATTTT.

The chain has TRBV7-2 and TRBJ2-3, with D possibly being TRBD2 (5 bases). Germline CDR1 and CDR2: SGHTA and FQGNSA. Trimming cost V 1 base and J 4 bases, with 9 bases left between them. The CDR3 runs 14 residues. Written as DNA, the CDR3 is TGTGCCAGCAGCTTAGAAGGGAGATCAGATACGCAGTATTTT. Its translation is CASSLEGRSDTQYF.

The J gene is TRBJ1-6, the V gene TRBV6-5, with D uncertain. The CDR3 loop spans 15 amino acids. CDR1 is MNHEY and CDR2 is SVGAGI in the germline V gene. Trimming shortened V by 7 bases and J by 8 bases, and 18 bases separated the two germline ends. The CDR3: CASNPPGSGDSPLHF. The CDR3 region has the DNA TGTGCCAGCAACCCCCCCGGAAGTGGGGATTCACCCCTCCACTTT.

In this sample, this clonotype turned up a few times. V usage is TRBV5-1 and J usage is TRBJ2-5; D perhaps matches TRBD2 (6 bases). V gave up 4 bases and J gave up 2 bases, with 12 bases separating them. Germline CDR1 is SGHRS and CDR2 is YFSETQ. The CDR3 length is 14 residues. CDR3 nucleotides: TGCGCCAGCAGCCCGGGGACTTGGCAAGAGACCCAGTACTTC. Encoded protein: CASSPGTWQETQYF.

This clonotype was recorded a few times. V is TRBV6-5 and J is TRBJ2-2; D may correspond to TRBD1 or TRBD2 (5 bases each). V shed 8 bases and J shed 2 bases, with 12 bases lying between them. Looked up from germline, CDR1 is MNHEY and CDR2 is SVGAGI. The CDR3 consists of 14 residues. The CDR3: CASCWGRNTGELFF. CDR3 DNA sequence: TGTGCCAGCTGTTGGGGGAGAAACACCGGGGAGCTGTTTTTT.

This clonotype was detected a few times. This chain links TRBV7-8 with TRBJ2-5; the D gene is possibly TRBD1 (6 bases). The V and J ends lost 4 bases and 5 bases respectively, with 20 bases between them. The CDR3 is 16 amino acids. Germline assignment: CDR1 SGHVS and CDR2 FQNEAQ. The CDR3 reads CASSSSKQGRTETQYF. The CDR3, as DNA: TGTGCCAGCAGCTCGTCCAAGCAGGGGCGAACGGAGACCCAGTACTTC.

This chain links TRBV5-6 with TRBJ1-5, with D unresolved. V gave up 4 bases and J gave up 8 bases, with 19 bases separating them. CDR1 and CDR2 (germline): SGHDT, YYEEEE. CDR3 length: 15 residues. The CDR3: CASSLISGTSEPQHF. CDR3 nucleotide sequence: TGTGCCAGCAGCCTCATCAGTGGAACATCAGAGCCCCAGCATTTT.

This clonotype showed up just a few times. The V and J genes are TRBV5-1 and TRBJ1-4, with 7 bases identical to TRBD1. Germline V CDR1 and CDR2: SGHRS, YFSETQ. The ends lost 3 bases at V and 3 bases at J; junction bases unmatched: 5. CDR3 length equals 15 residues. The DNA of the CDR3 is TGCGCCAGCAGCTCCGACAGGGAACCTAATGAAAAACTGTTTTTT. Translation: CASSSDREPNEKLFF.

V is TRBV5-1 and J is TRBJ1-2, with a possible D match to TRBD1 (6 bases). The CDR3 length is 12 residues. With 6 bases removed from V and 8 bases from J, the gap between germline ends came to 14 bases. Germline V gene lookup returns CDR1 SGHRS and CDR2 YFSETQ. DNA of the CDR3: TGCGCCAGCAATCGGGGGCGCGGAGGCTACACCTTC. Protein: CASNRGRGGYTF. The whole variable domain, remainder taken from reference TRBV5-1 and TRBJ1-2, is KAGVTQTPRYLIKTRGQQVTLSCSPISGHRSVSWYQQTPGQGLQFLFEYFSETQRNKGNFPGRFSGRQFSNSRSEMNVSTLELGDSALYLCASNRGRGGYTFGSGTRLTVV.

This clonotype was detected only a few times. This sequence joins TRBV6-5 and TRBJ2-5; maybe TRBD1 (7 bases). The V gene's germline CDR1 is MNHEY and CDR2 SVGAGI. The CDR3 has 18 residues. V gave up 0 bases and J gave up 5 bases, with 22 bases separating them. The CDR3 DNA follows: TGTGCCAGCAGTTACTCGAATCCGGCAGGGGGGATTAAGGAGACCCAGTACTTC. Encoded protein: CASSYSNPAGGIKETQYF.

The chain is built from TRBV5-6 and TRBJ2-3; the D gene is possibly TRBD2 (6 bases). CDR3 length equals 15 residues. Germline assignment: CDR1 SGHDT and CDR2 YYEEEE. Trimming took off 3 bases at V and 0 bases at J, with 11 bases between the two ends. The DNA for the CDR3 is TGTGCCAGCAGCTACGGGGCGGGGAGCACAGATACGCAGTATTTT. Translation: CASSYGAGSTDTQYF.

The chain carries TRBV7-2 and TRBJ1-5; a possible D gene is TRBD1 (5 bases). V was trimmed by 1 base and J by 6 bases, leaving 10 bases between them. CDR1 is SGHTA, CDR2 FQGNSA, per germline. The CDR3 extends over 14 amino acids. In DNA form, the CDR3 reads TGTGCCAGCAGCTTAGTCCCAGGGCGTCAGCCCCAGCATTTT. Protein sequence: CASSLVPGRQPQHF.

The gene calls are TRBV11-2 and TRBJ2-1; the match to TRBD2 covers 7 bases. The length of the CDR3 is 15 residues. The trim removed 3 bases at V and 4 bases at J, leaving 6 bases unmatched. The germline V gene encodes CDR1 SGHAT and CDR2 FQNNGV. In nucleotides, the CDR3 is TGTGCCAGCAGCTTCCTAGCGGACCCTTACAATGAGCAGTTCTTC. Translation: CASSFLADPYNEQFF.

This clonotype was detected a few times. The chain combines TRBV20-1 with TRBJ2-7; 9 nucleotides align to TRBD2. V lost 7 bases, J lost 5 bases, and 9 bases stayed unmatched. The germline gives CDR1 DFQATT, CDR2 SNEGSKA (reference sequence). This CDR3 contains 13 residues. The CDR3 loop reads CSGWTSDGDEQYF. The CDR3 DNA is TGCAGTGGATGGACTAGCGACGGGGACGAGCAGTACTTC.

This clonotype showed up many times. The CDR3 protein is CASSPGHTDTQYF. The CDR3 bases are TGTGCCAGTTCTCCGGGACACACAGATACGCAGTATTTT. V usage is TRBV7-2 and J usage is TRBJ2-3; perhaps TRBD1 as D (6 bases). The length of the CDR3 is 13 residues. Germline CDR1 and CDR2: SGHTA and FQGNSA. The V and J ends lost 9 bases and 2 bases respectively, with 12 bases between them.

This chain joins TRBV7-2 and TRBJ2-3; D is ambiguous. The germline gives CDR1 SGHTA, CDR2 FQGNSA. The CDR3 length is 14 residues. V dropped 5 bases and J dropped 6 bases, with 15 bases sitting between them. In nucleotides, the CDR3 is TGTGCCAGCAGCGCCCCCTCCCCGGGCGATACGCAGTATTTT. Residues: CASSAPSPGDTQYF.

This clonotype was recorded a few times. CDR3 sequence reads: CASSDRGGWDLTF. DNA of the CDR3: TGTGCCAGCAGTGATCGGGGGGGTTGGGACCTGACTTTC. The chain combines TRBV6-4 with TRBJ2-6, with 8 nucleotides matching TRBD2. The V segment lost 3 bases and the J segment 15 bases; nucleotides outside the gene matches: 7. CDR1 and CDR2 from the germline V gene are MRHNA and SNTAGT. The CDR3 spans 13 residues.

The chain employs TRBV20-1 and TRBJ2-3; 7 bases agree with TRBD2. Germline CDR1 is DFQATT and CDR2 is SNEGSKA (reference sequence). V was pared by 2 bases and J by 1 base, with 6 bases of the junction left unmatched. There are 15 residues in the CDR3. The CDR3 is CSARRGVSGTDTQYF. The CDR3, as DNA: TGCAGTGCTAGACGGGGGGTTAGCGGCACAGATACGCAGTATTTT.

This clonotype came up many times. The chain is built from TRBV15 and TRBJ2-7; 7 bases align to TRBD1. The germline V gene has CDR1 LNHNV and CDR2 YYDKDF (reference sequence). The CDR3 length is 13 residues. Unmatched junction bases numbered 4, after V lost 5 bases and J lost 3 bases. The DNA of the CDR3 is TGTGCCACCAGCGCCCAGGGGGACTACGAGCAGTACTTC. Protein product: CATSAQGDYEQYF.

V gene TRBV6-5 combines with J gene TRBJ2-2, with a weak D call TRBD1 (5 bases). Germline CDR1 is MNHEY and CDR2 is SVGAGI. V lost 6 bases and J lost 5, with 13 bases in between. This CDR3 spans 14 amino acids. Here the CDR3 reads CASRNLGQTGELFF. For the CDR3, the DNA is TGTGCCAGCAGGAACCTGGGGCAGACCGGGGAGCTGTTTTTT.

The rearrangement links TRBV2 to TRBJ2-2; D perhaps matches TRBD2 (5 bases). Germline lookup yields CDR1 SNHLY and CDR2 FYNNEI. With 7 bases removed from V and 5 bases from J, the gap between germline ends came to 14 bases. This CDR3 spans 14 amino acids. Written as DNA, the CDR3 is TGTGCCAGCAAATTGACCGGCGGGACCGGGGAGCTGTTTTTT. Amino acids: CASKLTGGTGELFF.

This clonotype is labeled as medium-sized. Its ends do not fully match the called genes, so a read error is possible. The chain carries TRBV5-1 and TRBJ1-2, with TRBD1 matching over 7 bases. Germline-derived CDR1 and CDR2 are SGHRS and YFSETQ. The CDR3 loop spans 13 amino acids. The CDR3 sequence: CASSPGQDYGYTF. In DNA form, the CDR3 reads TGTGCCAGCAGCCCTGGACAGGACTATGGCTACACCTTC. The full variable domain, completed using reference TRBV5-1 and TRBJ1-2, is KAGVTQTPRYLIKTRGQQVTLSCSPISGHRSVSWYQQTPGQGLQFLFEYFSETQRNKGNFPGRFSGRQFSNSRSEMNVSTLELGDSALYLCASSPGQDYGYTFGSGTRLTVV.

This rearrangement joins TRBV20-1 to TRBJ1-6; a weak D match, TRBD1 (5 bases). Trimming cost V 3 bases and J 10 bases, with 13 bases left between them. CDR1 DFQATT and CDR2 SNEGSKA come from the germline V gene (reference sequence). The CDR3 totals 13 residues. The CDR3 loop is CSARGDLYSPLHF. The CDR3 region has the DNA TGCAGTGCTAGGGGGGACTTATACTCACCCCTCCACTTT.

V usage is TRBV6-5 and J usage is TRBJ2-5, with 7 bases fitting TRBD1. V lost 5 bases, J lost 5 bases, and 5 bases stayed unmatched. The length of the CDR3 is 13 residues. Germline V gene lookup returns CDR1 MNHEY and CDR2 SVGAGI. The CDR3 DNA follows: TGTGCCAGCAGTAAGACAGGGTTGGAGACCCAGTACTTC. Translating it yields CASSKTGLETQYF.

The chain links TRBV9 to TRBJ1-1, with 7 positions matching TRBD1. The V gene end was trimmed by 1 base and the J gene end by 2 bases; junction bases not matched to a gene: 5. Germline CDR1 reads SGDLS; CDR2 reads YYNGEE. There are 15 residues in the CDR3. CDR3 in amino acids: CASSVLNRGNTEAFF. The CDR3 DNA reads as TGTGCCAGCAGCGTACTCAACAGGGGAAACACTGAAGCTTTCTTT.

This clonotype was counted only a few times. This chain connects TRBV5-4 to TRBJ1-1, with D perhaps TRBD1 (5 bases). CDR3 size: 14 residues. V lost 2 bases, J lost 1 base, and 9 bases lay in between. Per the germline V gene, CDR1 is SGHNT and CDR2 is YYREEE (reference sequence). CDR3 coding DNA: TGTGCCAGCAGCTTTGGCGGGACGAACACTGAAGCTTTCTTT. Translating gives CASSFGGTNTEAFF.